This TCR beta chain emerged from a study of shared clonotypes between healthy human individuals. Overall study: Researchers assigned three CD4 naive, three CD4 memory, two CD8 naive and one CD8 memory plate to each donor. Study-wide results and limits: A reduction in generation probabilities was seen for non-shared clonotypes relative to those shared by all four donors. There were few donors, and this limited the genetic and exposure-history diversity represented.

TCRdb keeps only in-frame clones here, not all; method: immunoSEQ multiplex PCR. Of 2.5 million or so clones in the sample, more than 80% were seen once. As for this clone: The antigen is undetermined.

The germline gives CDR1 SEHNR, CDR2 FQNEAQ (reference sequence). The V end lost 4 bases, the J end lost 1 base, and 19 bases lay between the germline ends. The CDR3 runs to 17 residues. Sequenced sample: naive CD4+ T cells sorted from blood. Indicated subset: CD45RA+ positively selected. The clonotype comes from a man between 18 and 29 years old in good health. The V gene is TRBV7-9, the J gene TRBJ2-5, with D maybe TRBD2 (7 bases). The CDR3, as DNA: TGTGCCAGCAGCTCCCAAAAGGGGGAGGGTACCCAAGAGACCCAGTACTTC. This sequence encodes CASSSQKGEGTQETQYF. The full variable domain, its missing parts supplied by reference TRBV7-9 and TRBJ2-5, is DTGVSQNPRHKITKRGQNVTFRCDPISEHNRLYWYRQTLGQGPEFLTYFQNEAQLEKSRLLSDRFSAERPKGSFSTLEIQRTEQGDSAMYLCASSSQKGEGTQETQYFGPGTRLLVL.